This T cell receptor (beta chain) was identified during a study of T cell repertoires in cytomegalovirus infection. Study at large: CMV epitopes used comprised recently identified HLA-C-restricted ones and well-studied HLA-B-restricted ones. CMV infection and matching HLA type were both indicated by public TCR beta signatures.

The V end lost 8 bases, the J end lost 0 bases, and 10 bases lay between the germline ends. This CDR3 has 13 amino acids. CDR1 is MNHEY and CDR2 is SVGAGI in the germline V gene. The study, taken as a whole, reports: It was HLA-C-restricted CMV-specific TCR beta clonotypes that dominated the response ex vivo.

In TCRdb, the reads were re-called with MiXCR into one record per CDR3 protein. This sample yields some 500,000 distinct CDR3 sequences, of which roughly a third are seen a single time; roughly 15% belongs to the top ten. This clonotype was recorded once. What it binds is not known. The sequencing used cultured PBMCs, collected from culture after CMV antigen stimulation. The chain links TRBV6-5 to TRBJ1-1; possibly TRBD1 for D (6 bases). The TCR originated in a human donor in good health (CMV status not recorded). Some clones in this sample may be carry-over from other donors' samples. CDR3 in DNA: TGTGCCAGCGGCCGGACAGTGAACACTGAAGCTTTCTTT. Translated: CASGRTVNTEAFF.